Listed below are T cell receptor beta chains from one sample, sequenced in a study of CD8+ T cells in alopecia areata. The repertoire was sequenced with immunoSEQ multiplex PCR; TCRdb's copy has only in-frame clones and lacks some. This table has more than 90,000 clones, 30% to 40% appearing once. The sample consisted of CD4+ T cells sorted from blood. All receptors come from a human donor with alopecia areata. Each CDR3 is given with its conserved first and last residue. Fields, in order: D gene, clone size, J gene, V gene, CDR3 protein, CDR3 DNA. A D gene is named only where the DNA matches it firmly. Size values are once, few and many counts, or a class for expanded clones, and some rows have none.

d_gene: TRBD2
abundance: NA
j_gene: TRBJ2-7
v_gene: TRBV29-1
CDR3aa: CSVASLWGLAGGYEQYF
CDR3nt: TGCAGCGTTGCATCACTCTGGGGACTAGCGGGAGGGTACGAGCAGTACTTC

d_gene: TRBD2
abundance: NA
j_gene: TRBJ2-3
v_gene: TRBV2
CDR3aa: CASRGTSTPTDTQYF
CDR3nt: TGTGCCAGCAGGGGGACTAGCACCCCCACAGATACGCAGTATTTT

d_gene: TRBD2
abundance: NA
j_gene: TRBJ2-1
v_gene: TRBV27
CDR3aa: CSIAGTSSSYNEQFF
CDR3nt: TGTTCGATCGCCGGGACTAGCTCATCCTACAATGAGCAGTTCTTC

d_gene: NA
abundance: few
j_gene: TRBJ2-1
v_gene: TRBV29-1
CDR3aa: CSVQTQGFRGNEQFF
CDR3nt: TGCAGCGTTCAAACACAGGGTTTTAGGGGCAATGAGCAGTTCTTC

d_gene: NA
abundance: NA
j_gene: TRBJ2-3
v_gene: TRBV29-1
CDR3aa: CSVDVSGSDTQYF
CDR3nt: TGCAGCGTTGATGTCTCAGGGTCAGATACGCAGTATTTT

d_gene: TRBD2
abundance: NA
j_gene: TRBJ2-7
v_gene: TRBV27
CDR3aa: CASRPPPPSGANEQYF
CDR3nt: TGTGCCAGCAGACCACCCCCCCCTAGCGGGGCCAACGAGCAGTACTTC

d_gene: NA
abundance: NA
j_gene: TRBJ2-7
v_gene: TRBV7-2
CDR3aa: CASSLAHTTYEQYF
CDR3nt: TGTGCCAGCAGCTTAGCCCACACTACCTACGAGCAGTACTTC

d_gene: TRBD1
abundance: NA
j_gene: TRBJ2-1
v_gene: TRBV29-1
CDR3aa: CSVGRQGVRNEQFF
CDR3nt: TGCAGCGTGGGTAGGCAGGGGGTCCGCAATGAGCAGTTCTTC

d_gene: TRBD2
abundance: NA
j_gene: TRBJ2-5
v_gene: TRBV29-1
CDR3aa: CSVEKTSGRRETQYF
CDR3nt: TGCAGCGTTGAAAAGACTAGCGGGAGGAGAGAGACCCAGTACTTC

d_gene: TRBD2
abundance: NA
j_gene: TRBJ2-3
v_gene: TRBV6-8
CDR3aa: CASSSWTSGVTDTQYF
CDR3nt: TGTGCCAGCAGTTCCTGGACTAGCGGGGTCACAGATACGCAGTATTTT

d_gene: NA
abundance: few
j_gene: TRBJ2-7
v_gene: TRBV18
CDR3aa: CASSQTSYEQYF
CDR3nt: TGTGCCAGCTCACAGACTTCCTACGAGCAGTACTTC

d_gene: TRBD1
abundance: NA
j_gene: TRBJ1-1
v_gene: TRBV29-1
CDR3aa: CSVSGQANTEAFF
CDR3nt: TGCAGCGTGTCCGGACAGGCGAACACTGAAGCTTTCTTT

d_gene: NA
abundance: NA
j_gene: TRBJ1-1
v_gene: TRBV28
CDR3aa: CASSFTGMNTEAFF
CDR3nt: TGTGCCAGCAGTTTTACAGGGATGAACACTGAAGCTTTCTTT

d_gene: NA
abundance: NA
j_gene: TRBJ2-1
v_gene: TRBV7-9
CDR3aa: CASSLNGDEQFF
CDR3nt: TGTGCCAGCAGCTTAAACGGGGACGAGCAGTTCTTC

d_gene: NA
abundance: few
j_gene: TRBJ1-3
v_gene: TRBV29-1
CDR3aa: CSVALGSGNTIYF
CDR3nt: TGCAGCGTTGCCTTGGGTTCCGGAAACACCATATATTTT

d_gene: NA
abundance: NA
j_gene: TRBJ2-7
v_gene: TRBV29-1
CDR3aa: CSVYRGGSSYEQYF
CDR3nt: TGCAGCGTATACAGGGGGGGTAGCTCCTACGAGCAGTACTTC

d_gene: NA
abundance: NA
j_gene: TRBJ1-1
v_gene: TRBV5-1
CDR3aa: CASSLGSGTEAFF
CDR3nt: TGCGCCAGCAGCTTGGGTTCCGGCACTGAAGCTTTCTTT

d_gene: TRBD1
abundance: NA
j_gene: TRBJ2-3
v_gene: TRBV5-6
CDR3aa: CASSRQGSTDTQYF
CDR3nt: TGTGCCAGCAGCCGACAGGGGAGCACAGATACGCAGTATTTT

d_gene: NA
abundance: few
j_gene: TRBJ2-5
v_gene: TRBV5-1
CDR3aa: CASSLDVGTHGETQYF
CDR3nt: TGCGCCAGCAGCTTGGACGTCGGGACCCATGGAGAGACCCAGTACTTC

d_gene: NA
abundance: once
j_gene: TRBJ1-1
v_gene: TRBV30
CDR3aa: CAWSGRETEAFF
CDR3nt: TGTGCCTGGAGCGGCAGGGAAACTGAAGCTTTCTTT

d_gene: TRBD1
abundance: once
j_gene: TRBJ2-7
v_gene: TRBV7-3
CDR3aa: CASSLGQGAYEQYF
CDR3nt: TGTGCCAGCAGCCTCGGACAGGGGGCCTACGAGCAGTACTTC

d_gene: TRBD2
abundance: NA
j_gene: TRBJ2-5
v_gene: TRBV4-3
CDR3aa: CASSQATGTSRETQYF
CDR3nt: TGCGCCAGCAGCCAAGCTACAGGGACTAGTCGGGAGACCCAGTACTTC

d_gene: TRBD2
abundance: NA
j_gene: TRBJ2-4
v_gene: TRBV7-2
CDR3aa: CASSHRAGGGENIQYF
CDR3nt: TGTGCCAGCAGCCACAGGGCGGGGGGAGGCGAAAACATTCAGTACTTC

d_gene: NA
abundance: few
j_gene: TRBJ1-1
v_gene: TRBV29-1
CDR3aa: CSVVWERGNTEAFF
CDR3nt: TGCAGCGTTGTCTGGGAAAGGGGGAACACTGAAGCTTTCTTT

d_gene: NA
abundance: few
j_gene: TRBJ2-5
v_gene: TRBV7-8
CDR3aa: CASSGRKVETQYF
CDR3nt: TGTGCCAGCAGCGGGAGGAAGGTTGAGACCCAGTACTTC

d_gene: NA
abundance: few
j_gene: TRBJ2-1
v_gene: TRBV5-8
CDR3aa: CASSLYNEQFF
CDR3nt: TGTGCCAGCAGCCTCTACAATGAGCAGTTCTTC

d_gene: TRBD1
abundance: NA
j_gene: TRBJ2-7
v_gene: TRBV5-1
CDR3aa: CASSLPQGAGEQYF
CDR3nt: TGCGCCAGCAGCTTACCACAGGGGGCTGGCGAGCAGTACTTC

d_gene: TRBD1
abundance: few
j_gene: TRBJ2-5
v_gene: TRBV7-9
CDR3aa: CASSPWTGQETQYF
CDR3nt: TGTGCCAGCAGCCCATGGACAGGACAAGAGACCCAGTACTTC

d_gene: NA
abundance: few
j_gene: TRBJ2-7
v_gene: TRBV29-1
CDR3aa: CSALRDGYEQYF
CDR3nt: TGCAGCGCTCTCCGGGACGGCTACGAGCAGTACTTC

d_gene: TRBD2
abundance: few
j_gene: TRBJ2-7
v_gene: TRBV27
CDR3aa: CASSPTGGGEQYF
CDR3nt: TGTGCCAGCAGTCCAACCGGGGGGGGCGAGCAGTACTTC

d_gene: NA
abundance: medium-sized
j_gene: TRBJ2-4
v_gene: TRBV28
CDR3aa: CATEGVRGQNIQYF
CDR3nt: TGTGCCACCGAAGGCGTTAGGGGCCAAAACATTCAGTACTTC

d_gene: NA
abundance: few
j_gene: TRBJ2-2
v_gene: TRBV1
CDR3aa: CTSSQDLPAGSGELFF
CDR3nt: TGCACCAGCAGCCAAGATCTCCCAGCAGGGTCGGGGGAGCTGTTTTTT

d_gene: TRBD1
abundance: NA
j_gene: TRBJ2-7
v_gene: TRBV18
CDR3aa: CASRTGQGDYEQYF
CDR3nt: TGTGCCAGCCGGACGGGACAGGGGGACTACGAGCAGTACTTC

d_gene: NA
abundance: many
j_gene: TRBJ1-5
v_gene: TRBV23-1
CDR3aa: CASSLIRSGVGQPQHF
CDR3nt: TGCGCCAGCAGTCTTATCCGCTCGGGAGTTGGTCAGCCCCAGCATTTT

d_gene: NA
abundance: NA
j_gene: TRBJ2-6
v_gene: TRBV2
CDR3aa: CASSSGTASGANVLTF
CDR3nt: TGTGCCAGCAGTTCCGGGACTGCCTCTGGGGCCAACGTCCTGACTTTC

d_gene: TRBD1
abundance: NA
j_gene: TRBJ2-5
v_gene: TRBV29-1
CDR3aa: CSAWGQGGTETQYF
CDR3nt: TGCAGCGCCTGGGGACAGGGAGGTACGGAGACCCAGTACTTC

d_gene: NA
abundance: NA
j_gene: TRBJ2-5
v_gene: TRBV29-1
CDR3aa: CSVTGTQGETQYF
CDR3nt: TGCAGCGTTACCGGGACACAGGGAGAGACCCAGTACTTC

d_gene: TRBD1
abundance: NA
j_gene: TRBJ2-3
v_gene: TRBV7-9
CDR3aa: CASSLHRGITDTQYF
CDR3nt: TGTGCCAGCAGCTTACACAGGGGCATCACAGATACGCAGTATTTT

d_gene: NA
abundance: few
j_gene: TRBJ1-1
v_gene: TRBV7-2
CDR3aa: CASSLGHANTEAFF
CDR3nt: TGTGCCAGCAGCTTAGGCCACGCGAACACTGAAGCTTTCTTT

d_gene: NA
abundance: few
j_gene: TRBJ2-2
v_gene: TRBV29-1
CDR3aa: CSARSTEVKAGELFF
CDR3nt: TGCAGCGCCCGTTCGACAGAAGTTAAGGCCGGGGAGCTGTTTTTT

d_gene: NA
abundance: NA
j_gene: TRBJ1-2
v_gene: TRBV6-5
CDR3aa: CASRQFGRSYTF
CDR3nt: TGTGCCAGCAGGCAGTTCGGAAGGAGCTACACCTTC

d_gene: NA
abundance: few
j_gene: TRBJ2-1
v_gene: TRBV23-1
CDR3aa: CASRRGHPQNNEQFF
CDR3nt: TGCGCCAGCAGACGGGGACACCCTCAAAACAATGAGCAGTTCTTC

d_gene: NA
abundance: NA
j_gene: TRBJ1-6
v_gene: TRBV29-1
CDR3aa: CSVASTDNSPLHF
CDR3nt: TGCAGCGTTGCCTCCACGGATAATTCACCCCTCCACTTT

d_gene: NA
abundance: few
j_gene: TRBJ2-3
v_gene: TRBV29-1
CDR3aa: CSVGGRTDTQYF
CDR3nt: TGCAGCGTGGGGGGGCGCACAGATACGCAGTATTTT

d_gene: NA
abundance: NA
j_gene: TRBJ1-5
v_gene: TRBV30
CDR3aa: CAWSGATGLAQHF
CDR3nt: TGTGCCTGGAGTGGGGCTACCGGACTCGCCCAGCATTTT

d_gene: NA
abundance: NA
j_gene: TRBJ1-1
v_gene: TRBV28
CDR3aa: CASRRTAGEAFF
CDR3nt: TGTGCCAGCAGAAGAACGGCCGGGGAAGCTTTCTTT

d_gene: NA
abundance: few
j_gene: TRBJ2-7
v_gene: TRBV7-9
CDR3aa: CASSLNGVGSYEQYF
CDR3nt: TGTGCCAGCAGCTTAAATGGGGTGGGCAGCTACGAGCAGTACTTC

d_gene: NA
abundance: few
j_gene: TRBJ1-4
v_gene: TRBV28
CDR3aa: CASRSPQGLVFELFF
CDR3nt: TGTGCCAGCAGGTCCCCACAGGGATTGGTGTTTGAACTGTTTTTT

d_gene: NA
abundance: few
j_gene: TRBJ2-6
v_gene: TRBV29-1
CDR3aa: CSVVLPRWQGPSGANVLTF
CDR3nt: TGCAGCGTTGTCCTCCCAAGATGGCAGGGTCCCTCTGGGGCCAACGTCCTGACTTTC

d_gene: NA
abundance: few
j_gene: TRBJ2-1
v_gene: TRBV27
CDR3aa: CASSFMSEQFF
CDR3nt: TGTGCCAGCAGTTTCATGAGTGAGCAGTTCTTC

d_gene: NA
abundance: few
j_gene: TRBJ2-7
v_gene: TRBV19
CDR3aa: CASSNQQVPGAYEQYF
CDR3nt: TGTGCCAGTAGTAACCAACAGGTCCCAGGAGCCTACGAGCAGTACTTC

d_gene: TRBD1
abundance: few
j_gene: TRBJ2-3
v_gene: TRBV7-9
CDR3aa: CASSWGQREPDTQYF
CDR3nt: TGTGCCAGCAGCTGGGGACAGCGAGAGCCAGATACGCAGTATTTT

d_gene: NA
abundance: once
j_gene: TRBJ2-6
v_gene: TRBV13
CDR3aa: CASSLLGSGANVLTF
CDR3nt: TGTGCCAGCAGCTTACTAGGATCTGGGGCCAACGTCCTGACTTTC

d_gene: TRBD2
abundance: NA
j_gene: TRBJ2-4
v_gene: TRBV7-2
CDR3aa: CASSPRRAGDNIQYF
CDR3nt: TGTGCCAGCAGCCCTAGAAGAGCGGGAGACAACATTCAGTACTTC